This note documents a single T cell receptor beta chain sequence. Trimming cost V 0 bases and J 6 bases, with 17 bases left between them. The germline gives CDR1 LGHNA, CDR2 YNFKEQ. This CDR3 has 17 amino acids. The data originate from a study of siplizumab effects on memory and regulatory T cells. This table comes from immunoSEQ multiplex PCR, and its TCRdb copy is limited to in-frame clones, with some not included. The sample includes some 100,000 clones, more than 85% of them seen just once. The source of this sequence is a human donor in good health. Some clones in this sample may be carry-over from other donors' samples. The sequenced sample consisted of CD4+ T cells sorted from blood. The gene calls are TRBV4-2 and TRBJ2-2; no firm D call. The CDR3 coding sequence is TGTGCCAGCAGCCAAGATCACGCTAGTTCCACCTCCGGGGAGCTGTTTTTT. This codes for CASSQDHASSTSGELFF.